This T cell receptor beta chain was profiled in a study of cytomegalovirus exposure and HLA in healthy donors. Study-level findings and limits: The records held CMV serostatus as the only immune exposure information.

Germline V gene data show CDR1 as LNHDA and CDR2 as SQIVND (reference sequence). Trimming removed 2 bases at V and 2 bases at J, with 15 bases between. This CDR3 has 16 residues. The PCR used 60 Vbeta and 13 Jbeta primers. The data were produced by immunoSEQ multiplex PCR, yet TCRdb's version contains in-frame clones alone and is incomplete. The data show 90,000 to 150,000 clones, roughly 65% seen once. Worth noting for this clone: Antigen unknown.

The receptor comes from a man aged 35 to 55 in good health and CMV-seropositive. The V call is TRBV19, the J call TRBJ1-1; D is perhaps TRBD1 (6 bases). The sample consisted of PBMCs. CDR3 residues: CASSIYGRGPNTEAFF. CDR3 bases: TGTGCCAGTAGTATATATGGCAGGGGACCCAACACTGAAGCTTTCTTT.